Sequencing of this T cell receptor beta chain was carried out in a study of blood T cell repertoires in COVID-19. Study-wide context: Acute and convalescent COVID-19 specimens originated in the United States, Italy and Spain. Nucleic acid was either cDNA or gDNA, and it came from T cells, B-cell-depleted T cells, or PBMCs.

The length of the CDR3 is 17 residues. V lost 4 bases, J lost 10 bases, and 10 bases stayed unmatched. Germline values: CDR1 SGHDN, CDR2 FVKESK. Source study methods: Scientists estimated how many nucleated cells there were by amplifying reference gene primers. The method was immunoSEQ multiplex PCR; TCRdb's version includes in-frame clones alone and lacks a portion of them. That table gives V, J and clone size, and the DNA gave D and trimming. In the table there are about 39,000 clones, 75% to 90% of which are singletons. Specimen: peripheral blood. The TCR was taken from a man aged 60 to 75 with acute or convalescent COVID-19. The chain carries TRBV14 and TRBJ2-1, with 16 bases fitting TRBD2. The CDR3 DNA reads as TGTGCCAGCAGCCTCGGGACTAGCGGGAGGGCTTTACGGGAGCAGTTCTTC. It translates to CASSLGTSGRALREQFF. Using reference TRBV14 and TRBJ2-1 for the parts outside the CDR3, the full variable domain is EAGVTQFPSHSVIEKGQTVTLRCDPISGHDNLYWYRRVMGKEIKFLLHFVKESKQDESGMPNNRFLAERTGGTYSTLKVQPAELEDSGVYFCASSLGTSGRALREQFFGPGTRLTVL.